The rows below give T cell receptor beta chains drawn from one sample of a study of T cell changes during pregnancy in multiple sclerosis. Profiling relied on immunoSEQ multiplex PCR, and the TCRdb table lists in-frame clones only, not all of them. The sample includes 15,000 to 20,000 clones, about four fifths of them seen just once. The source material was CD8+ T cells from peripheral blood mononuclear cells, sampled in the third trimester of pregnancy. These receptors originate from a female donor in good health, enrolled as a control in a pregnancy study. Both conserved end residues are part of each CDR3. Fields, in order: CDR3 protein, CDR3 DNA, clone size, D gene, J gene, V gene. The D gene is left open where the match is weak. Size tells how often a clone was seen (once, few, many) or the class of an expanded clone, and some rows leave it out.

CDR3 protein: CASGRGSGVGTDTQYF
CDR3 DNA: TGTGCCAGCGGTCGTGGTAGCGGGGTCGGCACAGATACGCAGTATTTT
clone size: .
D gene: TRBD2
J gene: TRBJ2-3
V gene: TRBV7-6

CDR3 protein: CSVEDSYMNTEAFF
CDR3 DNA: TGCAGCGTTGAAGATTCGTACATGAACACTGAAGCTTTCTTT
clone size: .
D gene: .
J gene: TRBJ1-1
V gene: TRBV29-1

CDR3 protein: CASSADLQETQYF
CDR3 DNA: TGTGCCAGCAGCGCCGACTTACAAGAGACCCAGTACTTC
clone size: once
D gene: .
J gene: TRBJ2-5
V gene: TRBV9

CDR3 protein: CASSFGGAYEQYF
CDR3 DNA: TGTGCCAGCAGCTTCGGGGGGGCCTACGAGCAGTACTTC
clone size: .
D gene: TRBD2
J gene: TRBJ2-7
V gene: TRBV5-8

CDR3 protein: CASSVMSGAEQYF
CDR3 DNA: TGTGCCAGCAGCGTCATGTCAGGGGCCGAGCAGTACTTC
clone size: medium-sized
D gene: .
J gene: TRBJ2-7
V gene: TRBV14

CDR3 protein: CASSTGYWPYNEQFF
CDR3 DNA: TGTGCCAGTAGCACAGGCTACTGGCCCTACAATGAGCAGTTCTTC
clone size: .
D gene: .
J gene: TRBJ2-1
V gene: TRBV19

CDR3 protein: CASSPSRGAFF
CDR3 DNA: TGTGCCAGCAGCCCCTCGAGGGGGGCTTTCTTT
clone size: .
D gene: .
J gene: TRBJ1-1
V gene: TRBV16

CDR3 protein: CASSLIQGASGYTF
CDR3 DNA: TGCGCCAGCAGCCTCATACAGGGGGCTTCTGGCTACACCTTC
clone size: .
D gene: TRBD1
J gene: TRBJ1-2
V gene: TRBV4-3

CDR3 protein: CASSSPDRAYEQYF
CDR3 DNA: TGTGCCAGCAGCTCCCCCGACAGAGCGTACGAGCAGTACTTC
clone size: .
D gene: .
J gene: TRBJ2-7
V gene: TRBV9

CDR3 protein: CASSYGTGVEQYF
CDR3 DNA: TGTGCCAGCAGTTACGGGACAGGGGTCGAGCAGTACTTC
clone size: .
D gene: TRBD1
J gene: TRBJ2-7
V gene: TRBV6-5

CDR3 protein: CASSQDRGSSTEAFF
CDR3 DNA: TGCGCCAGCAGCCAAGATCGAGGTTCGAGCACTGAAGCTTTCTTT
clone size: .
D gene: .
J gene: TRBJ1-1
V gene: TRBV4-3

CDR3 protein: CASSEGTSGSNEQFF
CDR3 DNA: TGTGCCAGCAGTGAAGGGACTAGCGGGAGTAATGAGCAGTTCTTC
clone size: .
D gene: TRBD2
J gene: TRBJ2-1
V gene: TRBV6-1

CDR3 protein: CASSLRTSGGHEQFF
CDR3 DNA: TGCGCCAGCAGCCTCCGGACTAGCGGGGGTCATGAGCAGTTCTTC
clone size: .
D gene: TRBD2
J gene: TRBJ2-1
V gene: TRBV4-1

CDR3 protein: CAWSAQGEKLFF
CDR3 DNA: TGTGCCTGGAGTGCCCAGGGTGAAAAACTGTTTTTT
clone size: .
D gene: .
J gene: TRBJ1-4
V gene: TRBV30

CDR3 protein: CASSPDPGDQETQYF
CDR3 DNA: TGTGCCAGCAGCCCTGACCCGGGAGACCAAGAGACCCAGTACTTC
clone size: once
D gene: .
J gene: TRBJ2-5
V gene: TRBV6-5

CDR3 protein: CASSVGANPGEQFF
CDR3 DNA: TGTGCCAGCAGCGTAGGGGCGAACCCCGGTGAGCAGTTCTTC
clone size: .
D gene: .
J gene: TRBJ2-1
V gene: TRBV9

CDR3 protein: CASSQTPSGISSYNEQFF
CDR3 DNA: TGCGCCAGCAGCCAAACCCCTAGCGGGATTAGCTCCTACAATGAGCAGTTCTTC
clone size: many
D gene: TRBD2
J gene: TRBJ2-1
V gene: TRBV4-1

CDR3 protein: CASSKVGTGYYGYTF
CDR3 DNA: TGTGCCAGCAGCAAAGTCGGGACAGGGTACTATGGCTACACCTTC
clone size: once
D gene: .
J gene: TRBJ1-2
V gene: TRBV21-1

CDR3 protein: CASSVESYNSPLHF
CDR3 DNA: TGTGCCAGCAGCGTGGAGAGTTATAATTCACCCCTCCACTTT
clone size: .
D gene: .
J gene: TRBJ1-6
V gene: TRBV9

CDR3 protein: CASQGYDRNTIYF
CDR3 DNA: TGTGCCAGTCAGGGGTACGACCGAAACACCATATATTTT
clone size: .
D gene: .
J gene: TRBJ1-3
V gene: TRBV6-5

CDR3 protein: CASSHGLASNEQFF
CDR3 DNA: TGTGCCAGCAGCCACGGACTAGCGAGCAATGAGCAGTTCTTC
clone size: .
D gene: TRBD2
J gene: TRBJ2-1
V gene: TRBV14

CDR3 protein: CASSTRGDFYNEQFF
CDR3 DNA: TGTGCCAGCAGTACACGGGGAGATTTCTACAATGAGCAGTTCTTC
clone size: .
D gene: .
J gene: TRBJ2-1
V gene: TRBV27

CDR3 protein: CAWSVYGGAFNEQFF
CDR3 DNA: TGTGCCTGGAGTGTATACGGGGGGGCGTTTAATGAGCAGTTCTTC
clone size: .
D gene: TRBD2
J gene: TRBJ2-1
V gene: TRBV30

CDR3 protein: CASSEYRNTEAFF
CDR3 DNA: TGTGCCAGCAGTGAATACAGGAACACTGAAGCTTTCTTT
clone size: .
D gene: .
J gene: TRBJ1-1
V gene: TRBV6-1

CDR3 protein: CACGLQETQYF
CDR3 DNA: TGTGCCTGTGGACTCCAAGAGACCCAGTACTTC
clone size: once
D gene: .
J gene: TRBJ2-5
V gene: TRBV25-1

CDR3 protein: CASPGGGREQYF
CDR3 DNA: TGTGCCAGCCCTGGGGGAGGGCGGGAGCAGTACTTC
clone size: .
D gene: TRBD2
J gene: TRBJ2-7
V gene: TRBV5-8

CDR3 protein: CASSLEWAGVTDTQYF
CDR3 DNA: TGCGCCAGCAGCTTGGAGTGGGCAGGGGTTACAGATACGCAGTATTTT
clone size: .
D gene: .
J gene: TRBJ2-3
V gene: TRBV5-1

CDR3 protein: CAWSVLGSAEAFF
CDR3 DNA: TGTGCCTGGAGTGTACTGGGGAGCGCTGAAGCTTTCTTT
clone size: few
D gene: .
J gene: TRBJ1-1
V gene: TRBV30

CDR3 protein: CASFLNTGNTEAFF
CDR3 DNA: TGTGCCAGTTTCCTGAACACAGGGAACACTGAAGCTTTCTTT
clone size: few
D gene: .
J gene: TRBJ1-1
V gene: TRBV5-3

CDR3 protein: CASSLIAGKQETQYF
CDR3 DNA: TGTGCCAGCAGTTTAATAGCGGGTAAACAAGAGACCCAGTACTTC
clone size: .
D gene: TRBD2
J gene: TRBJ2-5
V gene: TRBV27

CDR3 protein: CASGFRIDRVTNEKLFF
CDR3 DNA: TGTGCTAGTGGTTTCAGGATAGACAGGGTAACTAATGAAAAACTGTTTTTT
clone size: .
D gene: TRBD1
J gene: TRBJ1-4
V gene: TRBV12-5

CDR3 protein: CASSFIEAGDNEQFF
CDR3 DNA: TGTGCCAGCAGCTTCATTGAGGCAGGGGACAATGAGCAGTTCTTC
clone size: .
D gene: .
J gene: TRBJ2-1
V gene: TRBV7-9

CDR3 protein: CASSLGSHRGVGNQPQHF
CDR3 DNA: TGTGCCAGCAGTTTAGGGTCCCACCGGGGGGTCGGCAATCAGCCCCAGCATTTT
clone size: .
D gene: .
J gene: TRBJ1-5
V gene: TRBV27

CDR3 protein: CASSSGKVEQYF
CDR3 DNA: TGCGCCAGCAGTAGCGGGAAGGTCGAGCAGTACTTC
clone size: .
D gene: TRBD2
J gene: TRBJ2-7
V gene: TRBV5-1

CDR3 protein: CASSLEVGQGGETQYF
CDR3 DNA: TGCGCCAGCAGCTTGGAGGTGGGACAGGGTGGGGAGACCCAGTACTTC
clone size: .
D gene: TRBD1
J gene: TRBJ2-5
V gene: TRBV5-1

CDR3 protein: CAITGTSGEDTQYF
CDR3 DNA: TGTGCCATCACCGGGACTAGCGGGGAAGATACGCAGTATTTT
clone size: .
D gene: TRBD2
J gene: TRBJ2-3
V gene: TRBV10-3

CDR3 protein: CASSATRNTEAFF
CDR3 DNA: TGTGCCAGTAGTGCGACAAGGAACACTGAAGCTTTCTTT
clone size: few
D gene: .
J gene: TRBJ1-1
V gene: TRBV19

CDR3 protein: CASSSLAGEPDTQYF
CDR3 DNA: TGTGCCAGCAGCTCTCTAGCGGGAGAGCCGGATACGCAGTATTTT
clone size: .
D gene: TRBD2
J gene: TRBJ2-3
V gene: TRBV2

CDR3 protein: CASSVGGGDTDTQYF
CDR3 DNA: TGTGCCAGCAGCGTAGGCGGCGGTGACACAGATACGCAGTATTTT
clone size: .
D gene: .
J gene: TRBJ2-3
V gene: TRBV9

CDR3 protein: CASSYQENTEAFF
CDR3 DNA: TGTGCCAGCAGTTACCAGGAGAACACTGAAGCTTTCTTT
clone size: .
D gene: .
J gene: TRBJ1-1
V gene: TRBV6-5

CDR3 protein: CASSSVRSGANVLTF
CDR3 DNA: TGTGCCAGCAGTTCAGTCCGCTCTGGGGCCAACGTCCTGACTTTC
clone size: .
D gene: .
J gene: TRBJ2-6
V gene: TRBV27

CDR3 protein: CASSGGDSTDTQYF
CDR3 DNA: TGTGCCAGCAGTGGGGGGGACAGCACAGATACGCAGTATTTT
clone size: .
D gene: TRBD2
J gene: TRBJ2-3
V gene: TRBV6-5

CDR3 protein: CASSYSYAGPNQPQHF
CDR3 DNA: TGTGCCAGCAGTTACTCATACGCGGGACCCAATCAGCCCCAGCATTTT
clone size: .
D gene: .
J gene: TRBJ1-5
V gene: TRBV6-5

CDR3 protein: CASSSQTGNQETQYF
CDR3 DNA: TGTGCCAGCAGTTCCCAGACTGGCAACCAAGAGACCCAGTACTTC
clone size: .
D gene: .
J gene: TRBJ2-5
V gene: TRBV2

CDR3 protein: CASGLGLAGTRETQYF
CDR3 DNA: TGTGCTAGTGGTTTGGGACTAGCGGGAACTCGGGAGACCCAGTACTTC
clone size: .
D gene: TRBD2
J gene: TRBJ2-5
V gene: TRBV12-5

CDR3 protein: CASSQRITEKLFF
CDR3 DNA: TGTGCCAGCAGTCAAAGAATAACAGAAAAACTGTTTTTT
clone size: .
D gene: .
J gene: TRBJ1-4
V gene: TRBV27

CDR3 protein: CASSQGGADSYEQYF
CDR3 DNA: TGTGCCAGCAGCCAAGGGGGAGCAGATTCCTACGAGCAGTACTTC
clone size: .
D gene: .
J gene: TRBJ2-7
V gene: TRBV4-2

CDR3 protein: CASSPEFSKHYEQYF
CDR3 DNA: TGTGCCAGCAGCCCAGAATTTAGCAAACACTACGAGCAGTACTTC
clone size: .
D gene: .
J gene: TRBJ2-7
V gene: TRBV7-2

CDR3 protein: CASSETTTELFF
CDR3 DNA: TGCGCCAGCAGTGAAACGACTACGGAGCTGTTTTTT
clone size: .
D gene: .
J gene: TRBJ2-2
V gene: TRBV10-1

CDR3 protein: CASSFWLLNTEAFF
CDR3 DNA: TGTGCCAGCAGCTTCTGGCTTCTGAACACTGAAGCTTTCTTT
clone size: .
D gene: .
J gene: TRBJ1-1
V gene: TRBV5-6

CDR3 protein: CASSQGADRATYEQYF
CDR3 DNA: TGCGCCAGCAGCCAAGGGGCGGACAGGGCAACCTACGAGCAGTACTTC
clone size: .
D gene: TRBD1
J gene: TRBJ2-7
V gene: TRBV4-1

CDR3 protein: CASSVVSGNNEQFF
CDR3 DNA: TGTGCCAGCAGCGTAGTTAGCGGGAACAATGAGCAGTTCTTC
clone size: .
D gene: TRBD2
J gene: TRBJ2-1
V gene: TRBV9

CDR3 protein: CASSFRGLASTGELFF
CDR3 DNA: TGTGCCAGCAGCTTTCGGGGACTAGCAAGCACCGGGGAGCTGTTTTTT
clone size: .
D gene: TRBD2
J gene: TRBJ2-2
V gene: TRBV13

CDR3 protein: CASKTDINEQFF
CDR3 DNA: TGTGCCAGCAAGACAGACATAAATGAGCAGTTCTTC
clone size: .
D gene: .
J gene: TRBJ2-1
V gene: TRBV6-1

CDR3 protein: CASEVQGLSNYGYTF
CDR3 DNA: TGTGCCAGCGAGGTCCAGGGTCTATCTAACTATGGCTACACCTTC
clone size: .
D gene: .
J gene: TRBJ1-2
V gene: TRBV2

CDR3 protein: CASGPQGSGELFF
CDR3 DNA: TGTGCTAGTGGTCCTCAGGGGTCCGGGGAGCTGTTTTTT
clone size: .
D gene: .
J gene: TRBJ2-2
V gene: TRBV12-5

CDR3 protein: CASSHEGVNTEAFF
CDR3 DNA: TGTGCCAGCAGCCACGAGGGGGTAAACACTGAAGCTTTCTTT
clone size: .
D gene: .
J gene: TRBJ1-1
V gene: TRBV27

CDR3 protein: CASSSGLAGDEQYF
CDR3 DNA: TGTGCCAGCAGCTCGGGACTAGCGGGAGACGAGCAGTACTTC
clone size: .
D gene: TRBD2
J gene: TRBJ2-7
V gene: TRBV7-9

CDR3 protein: CAWRGTGPGNTIYF
CDR3 DNA: TGTGCCTGGAGAGGCACAGGGCCCGGAAACACCATATATTTT
clone size: .
D gene: .
J gene: TRBJ1-3
V gene: TRBV30